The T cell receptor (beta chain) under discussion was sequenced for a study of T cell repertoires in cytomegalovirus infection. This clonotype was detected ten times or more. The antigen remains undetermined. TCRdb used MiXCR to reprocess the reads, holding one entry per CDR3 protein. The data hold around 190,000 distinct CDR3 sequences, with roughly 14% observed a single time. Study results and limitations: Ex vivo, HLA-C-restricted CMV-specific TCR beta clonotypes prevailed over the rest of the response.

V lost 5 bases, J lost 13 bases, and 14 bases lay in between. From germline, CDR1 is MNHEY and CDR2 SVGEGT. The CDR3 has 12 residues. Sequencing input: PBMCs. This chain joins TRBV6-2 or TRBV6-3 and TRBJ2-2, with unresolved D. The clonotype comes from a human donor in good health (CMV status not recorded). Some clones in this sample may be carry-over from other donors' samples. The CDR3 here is CASSMSPRWLFF. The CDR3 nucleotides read TGTGCCAGCAGTATGTCCCCCAGGTGGCTGTTTTTT.